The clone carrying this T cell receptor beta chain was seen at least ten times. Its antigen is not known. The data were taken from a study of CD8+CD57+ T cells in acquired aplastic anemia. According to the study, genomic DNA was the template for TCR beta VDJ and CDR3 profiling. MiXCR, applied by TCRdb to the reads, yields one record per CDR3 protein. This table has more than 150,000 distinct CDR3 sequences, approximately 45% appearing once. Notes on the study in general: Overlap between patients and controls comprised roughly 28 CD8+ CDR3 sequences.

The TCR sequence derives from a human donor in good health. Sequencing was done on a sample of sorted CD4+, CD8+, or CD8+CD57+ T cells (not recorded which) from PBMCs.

The CDR3, as DNA: TGTGCCAGTAAAAAATTGCTAGCGGTGAGCTCCTACGAGCAGTACTTC. It specifies CASKKLLAVSSYEQYF. The chain links TRBV19 to TRBJ2-7, with 7 bases fitting TRBD2. CDR1 and CDR2 from the germline V gene are LNHDA and SQIVND (reference sequence). V was pared by 7 bases and J by 0 bases, with 12 bases of the junction left unmatched. The CDR3 loop spans 16 amino acids.